This T cell receptor (beta chain) was sequenced for a study of beta chain features in type 1 diabetes. Study observations and caveats: Type 1 diabetes patients had fewer VDJ junction insertions and more deletions. Among all four CD4+ subsets, Type 1 diabetes patients had TCRB CDR3s that were moderately but significantly shorter.

This clone was counted a few times. Its cognate antigen is unknown. Reverse transcribing all isolated RNA meant expressed TCRB transcripts were sequenced. Here immunoSEQ multiplex PCR was the method, and the copy in TCRdb shows in-frame clones only, minus some. The sample carries nearly 250,000 clones, 14% recorded once. Trimming cost V 7 bases and J 3 bases; bases outside gene matches: 5. Germline V gene data show CDR1 as SEHNR and CDR2 as FQNEAQ (reference sequence). The CDR3 contains 13 residues. Without exception, sorted populations had purity beyond 95%. This sequence originates from a woman between 40 and 50 years old in good health. Source material: naive CD4+ T cells from blood. The V call is TRBV7-9, the J call TRBJ2-5; 7 bases map to TRBD2. Written as DNA, the CDR3 is TGTGCCAGCACCTCGGGGGGAGAAGAGACCCAGTACTTC. Protein: CASTSGGEETQYF. The variable domain in full, completed from reference TRBV7-9 and TRBJ2-5, reads DTGVSQNPRHKITKRGQNVTFRCDPISEHNRLYWYRQTLGQGPEFLTYFQNEAQLEKSRLLSDRFSAERPKGSFSTLEIQRTEQGDSAMYLCASTSGGEETQYFGPGTRLLVL.